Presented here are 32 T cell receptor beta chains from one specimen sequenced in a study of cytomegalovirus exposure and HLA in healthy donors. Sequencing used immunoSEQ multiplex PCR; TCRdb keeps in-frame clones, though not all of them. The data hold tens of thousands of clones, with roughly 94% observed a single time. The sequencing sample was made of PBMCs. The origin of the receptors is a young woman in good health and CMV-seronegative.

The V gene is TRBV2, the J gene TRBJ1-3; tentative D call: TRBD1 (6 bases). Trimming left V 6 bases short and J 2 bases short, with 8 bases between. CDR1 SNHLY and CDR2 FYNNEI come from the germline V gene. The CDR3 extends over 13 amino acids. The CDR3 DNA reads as TGTGCCAGCAGACGACAGGCTGGAAACACCATATATTTT. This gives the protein CASRRQAGNTIYF.

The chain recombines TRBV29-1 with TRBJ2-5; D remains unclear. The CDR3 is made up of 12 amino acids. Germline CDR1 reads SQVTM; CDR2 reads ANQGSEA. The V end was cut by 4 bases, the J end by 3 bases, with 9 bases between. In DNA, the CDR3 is TGCAGCGTTGCAACAGAGAAAGAGACCCAGTACTTC. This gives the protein CSVATEKETQYF.

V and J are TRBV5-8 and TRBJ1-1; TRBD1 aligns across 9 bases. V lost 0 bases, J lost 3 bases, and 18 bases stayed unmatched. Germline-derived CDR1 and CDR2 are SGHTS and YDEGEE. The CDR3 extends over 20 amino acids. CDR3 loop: CASSLEWDRVLLEGYTEAFF. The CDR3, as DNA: TGTGCCAGCAGCTTGGAATGGGACAGGGTTCTGTTGGAGGGTTACACTGAAGCTTTCTTT.

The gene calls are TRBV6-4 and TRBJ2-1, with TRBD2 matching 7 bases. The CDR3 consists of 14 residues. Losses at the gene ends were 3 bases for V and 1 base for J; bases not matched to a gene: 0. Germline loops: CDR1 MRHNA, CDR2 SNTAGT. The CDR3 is CASSERESYNEQFF. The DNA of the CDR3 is TGTGCCAGCAGTGAGCGGGAGTCCTACAATGAGCAGTTCTTC.

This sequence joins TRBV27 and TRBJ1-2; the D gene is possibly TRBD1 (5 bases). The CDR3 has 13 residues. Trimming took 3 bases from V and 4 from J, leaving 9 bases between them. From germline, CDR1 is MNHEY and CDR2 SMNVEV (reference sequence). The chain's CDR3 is CASSFGTGYGYTF. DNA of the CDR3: TGTGCCAGCAGTTTCGGAACAGGCTATGGCTACACCTTC.

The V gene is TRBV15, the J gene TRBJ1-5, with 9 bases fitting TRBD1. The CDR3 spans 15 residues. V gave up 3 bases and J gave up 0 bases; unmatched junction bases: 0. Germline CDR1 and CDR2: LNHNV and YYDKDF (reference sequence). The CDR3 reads CATSRDRGSNQPQHF. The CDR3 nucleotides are TGTGCCACCAGCAGGGACAGGGGTAGCAATCAGCCCCAGCATTTT.

The DNA for the CDR3 is TGTGCCAGCAGTTTAATGGCAGGGCCCAATCAGCCCCAGCATTTT. This sequence encodes CASSLMAGPNQPQHF. V and J are TRBV27 and TRBJ1-5; D possibly corresponds to TRBD1 (5 bases). Deletions cut 2 bases from V and 3 bases from J, with 11 bases between. The CDR3 runs 15 residues. Germline CDR1 and CDR2: MNHEY and SMNVEV (reference sequence).

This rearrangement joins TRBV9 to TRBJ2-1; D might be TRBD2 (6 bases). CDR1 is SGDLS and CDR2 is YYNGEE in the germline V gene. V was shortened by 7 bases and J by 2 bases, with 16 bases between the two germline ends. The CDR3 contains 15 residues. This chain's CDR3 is CASSREPSTYNEQFF. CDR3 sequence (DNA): TGTGCCAGCTCACGGGAGCCCTCCACCTACAATGAGCAGTTCTTC.

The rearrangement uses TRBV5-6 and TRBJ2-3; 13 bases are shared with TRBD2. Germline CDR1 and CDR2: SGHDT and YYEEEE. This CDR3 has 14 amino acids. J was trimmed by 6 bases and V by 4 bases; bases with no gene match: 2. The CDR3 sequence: CASSGGLAGDTQYF. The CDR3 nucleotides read TGTGCCAGCAGCGGGGGACTAGCGGGGGATACGCAGTATTTT.

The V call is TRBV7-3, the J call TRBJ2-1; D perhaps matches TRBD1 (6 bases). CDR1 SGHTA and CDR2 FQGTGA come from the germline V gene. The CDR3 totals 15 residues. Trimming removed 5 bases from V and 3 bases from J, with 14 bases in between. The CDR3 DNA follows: TGTGCCAGCAGCCCCGGACAGCTGATCTACAATGAGCAGTTCTTC. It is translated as CASSPGQLIYNEQFF.

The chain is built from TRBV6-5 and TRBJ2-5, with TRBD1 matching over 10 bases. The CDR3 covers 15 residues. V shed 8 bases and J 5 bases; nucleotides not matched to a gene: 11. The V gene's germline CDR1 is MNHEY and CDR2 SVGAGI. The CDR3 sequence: CASAPGTGVAETQYF. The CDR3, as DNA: TGTGCCAGCGCCCCCGGGACAGGGGTCGCGGAGACCCAGTACTTC.

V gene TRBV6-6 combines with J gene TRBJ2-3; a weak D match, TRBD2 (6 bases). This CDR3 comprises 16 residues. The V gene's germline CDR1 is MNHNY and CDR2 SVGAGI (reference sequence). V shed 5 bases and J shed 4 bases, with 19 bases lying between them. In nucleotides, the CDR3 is TGTGCCAGCAGTCCCCGGCCCCTTTGGAGGGCAGATACGCAGTATTTT. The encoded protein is CASSPRPLWRADTQYF.

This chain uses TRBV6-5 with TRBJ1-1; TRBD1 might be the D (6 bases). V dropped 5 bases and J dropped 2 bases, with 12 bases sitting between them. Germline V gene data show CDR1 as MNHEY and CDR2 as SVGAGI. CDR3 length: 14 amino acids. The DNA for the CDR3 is TGTGCCAGCAGTCTCGGGACAATCAACACTGAAGCTTTCTTT. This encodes CASSLGTINTEAFF.

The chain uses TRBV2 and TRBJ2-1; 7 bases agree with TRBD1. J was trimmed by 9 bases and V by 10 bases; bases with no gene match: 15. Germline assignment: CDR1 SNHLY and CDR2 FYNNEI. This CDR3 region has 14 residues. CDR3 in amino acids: CANTLQQGKSEQFF. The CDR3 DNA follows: TGTGCCAACACGCTGCAACAGGGGAAGTCTGAGCAGTTCTTC.

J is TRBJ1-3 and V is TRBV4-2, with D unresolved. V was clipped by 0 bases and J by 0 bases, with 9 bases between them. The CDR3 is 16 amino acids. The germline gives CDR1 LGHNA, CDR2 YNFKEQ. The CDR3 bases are TGTGCCAGCAGCCAAGATCTGAACGGCTCTGGAAACACCATATATTTT. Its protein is CASSQDLNGSGNTIYF.

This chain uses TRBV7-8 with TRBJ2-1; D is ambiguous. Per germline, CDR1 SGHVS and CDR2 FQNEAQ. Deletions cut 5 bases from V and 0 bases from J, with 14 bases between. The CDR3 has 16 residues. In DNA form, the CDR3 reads TGTGCCAGCAGCACCCAACCCCGGAGCTCCTACAATGAGCAGTTCTTC. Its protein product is CASSTQPRSSYNEQFF.

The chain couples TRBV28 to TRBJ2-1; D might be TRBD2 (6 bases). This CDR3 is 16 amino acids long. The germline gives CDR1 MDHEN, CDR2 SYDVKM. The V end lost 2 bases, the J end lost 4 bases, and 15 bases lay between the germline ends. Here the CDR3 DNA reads TGTGCCAGCAGTTTACACGCGGGAAGGGAGTACAATGAGCAGTTCTTC. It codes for CASSLHAGREYNEQFF.

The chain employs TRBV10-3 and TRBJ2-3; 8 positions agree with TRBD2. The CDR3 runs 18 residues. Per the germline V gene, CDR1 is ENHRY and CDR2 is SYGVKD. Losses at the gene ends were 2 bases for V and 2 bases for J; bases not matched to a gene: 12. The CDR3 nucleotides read TGTGCCATCAGTGAGCCGGATCGGGCGGGGGGTTACACAGATACGCAGTATTTT. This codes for CAISEPDRAGGYTDTQYF.

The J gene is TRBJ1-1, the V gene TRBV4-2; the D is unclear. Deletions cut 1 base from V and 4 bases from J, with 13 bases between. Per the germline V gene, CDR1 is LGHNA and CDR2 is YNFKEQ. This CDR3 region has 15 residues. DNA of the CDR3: TGTGCCAGCAGCCAAGGCATAACAGTCGGCACTGAAGCTTTCTTT. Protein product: CASSQGITVGTEAFF.

CDR3 protein: CASSFEAGTSPYNEQFF. CDR3 in DNA: TGTGCCAGCAGCTTCGAAGCGGGGACTAGCCCTTACAATGAGCAGTTCTTC. The chain combines TRBV7-9 with TRBJ2-1, with TRBD2 matching 9 bases. Germline loops: CDR1 SEHNR, CDR2 FQNEAQ (reference sequence). Trimming took 3 bases from V and 4 from J; bases not matched to a gene: 10. The CDR3 runs 17 residues. Looking up the rest from reference TRBV7-9 and TRBJ2-1 gives the full variable domain: DTGVSQNPRHKITKRGQNVTFRCDPISEHNRLYWYRQTLGQGPEFLTYFQNEAQLEKSRLLSDRFSAERPKGSFSTLEIQRTEQGDSAMYLCASSFEAGTSPYNEQFFGPGTRLTVL.

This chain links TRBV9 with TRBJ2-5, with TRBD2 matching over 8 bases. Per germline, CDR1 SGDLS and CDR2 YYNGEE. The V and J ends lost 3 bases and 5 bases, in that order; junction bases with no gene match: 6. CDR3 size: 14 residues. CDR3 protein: CASSAPPGGETQYF. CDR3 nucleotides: TGTGCCAGCAGCGCCCCCCCGGGAGGGGAGACCCAGTACTTC.

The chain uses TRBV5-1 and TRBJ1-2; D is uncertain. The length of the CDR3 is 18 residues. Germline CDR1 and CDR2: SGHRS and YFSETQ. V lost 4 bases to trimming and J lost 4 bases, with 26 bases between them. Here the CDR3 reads CASSPDGRSGELGYGYTF. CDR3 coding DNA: TGCGCCAGCAGCCCGGACGGACGAAGCGGAGAGCTTGGCTATGGCTACACCTTC.

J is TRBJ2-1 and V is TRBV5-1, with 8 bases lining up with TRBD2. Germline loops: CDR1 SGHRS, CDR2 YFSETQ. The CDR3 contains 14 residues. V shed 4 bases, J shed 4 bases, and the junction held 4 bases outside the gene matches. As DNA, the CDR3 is TGCGCCAGCAGCGCGGGGGGCCAATACAATGAGCAGTTCTTC. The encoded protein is CASSAGGQYNEQFF.

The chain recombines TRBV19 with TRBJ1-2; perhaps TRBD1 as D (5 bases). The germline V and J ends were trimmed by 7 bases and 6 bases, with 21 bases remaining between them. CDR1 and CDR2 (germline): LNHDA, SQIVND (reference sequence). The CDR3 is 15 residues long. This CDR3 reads CASTLGALAQNGYTF. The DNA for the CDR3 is TGTGCCAGTACCCTAGGGGCTTTAGCCCAGAATGGCTACACCTTC. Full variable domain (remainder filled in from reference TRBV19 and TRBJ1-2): DGGITQSPKYLFRKEGQNVTLSCEQNLNHDAMYWYRQDPGQGLRLIYYSQIVNDFQKGDIAEGYSVSREKKESFPLTVTSAQKNPTAFYLCASTLGALAQNGYTFGSGTRLTVV.

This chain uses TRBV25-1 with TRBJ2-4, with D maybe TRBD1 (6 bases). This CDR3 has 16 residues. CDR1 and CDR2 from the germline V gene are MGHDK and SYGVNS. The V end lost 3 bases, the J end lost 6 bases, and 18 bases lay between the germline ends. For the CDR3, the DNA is TGTGCCAGCAGTGACTGGGGGTCAGGGGCTGGAAACATTCAGTACTTC. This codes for CASSDWGSGAGNIQYF.

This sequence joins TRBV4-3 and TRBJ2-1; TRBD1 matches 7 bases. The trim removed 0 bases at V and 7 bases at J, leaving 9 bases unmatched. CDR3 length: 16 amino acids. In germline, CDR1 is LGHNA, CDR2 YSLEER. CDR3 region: CASSQEGQSLGNEQFF. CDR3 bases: TGCGCCAGCAGCCAAGAGGGACAGTCCCTTGGAAATGAGCAGTTCTTC.

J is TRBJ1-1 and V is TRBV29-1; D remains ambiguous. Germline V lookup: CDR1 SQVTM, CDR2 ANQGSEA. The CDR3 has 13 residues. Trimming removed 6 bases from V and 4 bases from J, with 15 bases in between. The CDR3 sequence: CSVSREGSTEAFF. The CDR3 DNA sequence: TGCAGCGTGAGCCGGGAAGGAAGCACTGAAGCTTTCTTT.

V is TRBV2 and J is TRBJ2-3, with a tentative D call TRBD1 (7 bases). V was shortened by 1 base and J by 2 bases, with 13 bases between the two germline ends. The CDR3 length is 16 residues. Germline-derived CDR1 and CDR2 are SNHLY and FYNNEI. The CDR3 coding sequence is TGTGCCAGCAGTGAAGACAGGGGCGGGAACACAGATACGCAGTATTTT. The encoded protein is CASSEDRGGNTDTQYF.

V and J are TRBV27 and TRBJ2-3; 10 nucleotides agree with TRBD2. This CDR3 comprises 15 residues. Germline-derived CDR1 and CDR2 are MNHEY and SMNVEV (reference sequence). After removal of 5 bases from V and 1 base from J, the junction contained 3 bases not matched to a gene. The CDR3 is CASSDTSGGTDTQYF. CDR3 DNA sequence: TGTGCCAGCAGTGATACTAGCGGGGGCACAGATACGCAGTATTTT.

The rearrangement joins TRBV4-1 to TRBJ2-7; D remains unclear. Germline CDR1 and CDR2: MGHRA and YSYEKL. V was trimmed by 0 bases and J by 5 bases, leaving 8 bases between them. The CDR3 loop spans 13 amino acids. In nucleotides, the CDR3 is TGCGCCAGCAGCCAAGACGGTGGGCACGAGCAGTACTTC. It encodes CASSQDGGHEQYF.

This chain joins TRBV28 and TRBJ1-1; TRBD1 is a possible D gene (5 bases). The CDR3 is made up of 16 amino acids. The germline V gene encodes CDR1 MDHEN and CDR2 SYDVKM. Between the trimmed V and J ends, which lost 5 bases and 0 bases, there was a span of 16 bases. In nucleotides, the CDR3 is TGTGCCAGCAGTCCCGACAGAAAGACCATGAACACTGAAGCTTTCTTT. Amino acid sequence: CASSPDRKTMNTEAFF.

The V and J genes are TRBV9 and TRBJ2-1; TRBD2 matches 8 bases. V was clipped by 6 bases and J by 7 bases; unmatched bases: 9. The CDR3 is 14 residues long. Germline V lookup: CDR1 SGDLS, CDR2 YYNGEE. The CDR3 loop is CASKAGGAENEQFF. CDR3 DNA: TGTGCCAGCAAGGCGGGGGGCGCGGAGAATGAGCAGTTCTTC. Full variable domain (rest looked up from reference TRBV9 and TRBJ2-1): DSGVTQTPKHLITATGQRVTLRCSPRSGDLSVYWYQQSLDQGLQFLIQYYNGEERAKGNILERFSAQQFPDLHSELNLSSLELGDSALYFCASKAGGAENEQFFGPGTRLTVL.